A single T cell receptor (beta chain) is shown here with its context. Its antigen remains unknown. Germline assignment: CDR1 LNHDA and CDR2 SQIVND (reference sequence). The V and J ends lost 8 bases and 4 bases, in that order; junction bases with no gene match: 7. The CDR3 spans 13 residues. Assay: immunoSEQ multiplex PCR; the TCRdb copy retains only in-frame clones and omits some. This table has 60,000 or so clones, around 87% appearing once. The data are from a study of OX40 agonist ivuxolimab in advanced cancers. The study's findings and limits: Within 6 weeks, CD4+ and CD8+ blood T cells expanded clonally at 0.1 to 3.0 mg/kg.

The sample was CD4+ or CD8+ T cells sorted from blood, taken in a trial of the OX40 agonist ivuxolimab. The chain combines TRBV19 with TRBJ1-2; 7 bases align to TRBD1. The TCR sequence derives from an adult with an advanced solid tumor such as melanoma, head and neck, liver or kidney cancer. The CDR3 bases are TGTGCCAGTGAGGGGGCGCAGGGCTATGGCTACACCTTC. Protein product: CASEGAQGYGYTF.